This TCR beta chain was identified during a study of blood T cell repertoires in COVID-19. Germline loops: CDR1 PRHDT, CDR2 FYEKMQ (reference sequence). V dropped 2 bases and J dropped 1 base, with 11 bases sitting between them. This CDR3 contains 15 residues. Sequenced by immunoSEQ multiplex PCR; TCRdb stores in-frame clones only, minus some. Among 200,000 to 250,000 clones listed, about 79% were seen once. Membership in each cohort depended on participant-reported clinical history. The sequenced sample was PBMCs or T cells enriched from blood (not recorded which). The chain joins TRBV13 to TRBJ1-1; tentative D call: TRBD1 (5 bases). The TCR originated in a woman aged 40 to 50 with acute COVID-19. CDR3 amino acids: CASSLTAGPNTEAFF. The CDR3 DNA reads as TGTGCCAGCAGCTTAACGGCAGGGCCGAACACTGAAGCTTTCTTT.